This TCR beta chain was profiled in a study of blood T cell repertoires in COVID-19. Study-wide context: The United States, Italy and Spain supplied acute and convalescent COVID-19 samples. PBMCs, B-cell-depleted T cells, or T cells provided the cDNA or gDNA that made up the material.

Per the original methods: Amplification with reference gene primers provided the estimates of nucleated cell counts. Libraries were prepared by immunoSEQ multiplex PCR; TCRdb keeps only in-frame clonotypes and omits some of them. The DNA gave D and trimming, while V, J and clone size come from that table. The data contain some 25,000 clones, about 91% of them singletons. The specimen sequenced was peripheral blood. The sequence derives from a human donor in a cohort sampled during active COVID-19.

The CDR3 spells CASSHVGGRADTQYF. The CDR3 coding sequence is TGCGCCAGCAGCCATGTTGGGGGCCGCGCAGATACGCAGTATTTT. The chain couples TRBV4-3 to TRBJ2-3; D possibly corresponds to TRBD1 (6 bases). V was cut by 3 bases and J by 4 bases, with 14 bases left in between. Germline assignment: CDR1 LGHNA and CDR2 YSLEER. CDR3 length: 15 residues.